This entry is about one T cell receptor (beta chain). Its target antigen remains unknown. A roughly 2.5 ml peripheral blood sample was drawn into PAXgene tubes per donor and stored at -80°C. Total RNA was isolated from whole blood with the PAXgene blood miRNA kit on an automated QIAcube, without T cell sorting. Peripheral blood from monozygotic twin pairs, either concordant or discordant for inflammatory bowel disease, underwent deep TCRalpha and TCRbeta repertoire profiling that used unique molecular barcoding. For every twin pair, smoking habits were documented, and each individual was categorised as a current, former or never smoker. Sequences MNHEY (CDR1) and SMNVEV (CDR2) are obtained from the germline V gene (reference sequence). Spanning cysteine to phenylalanine, the CDR3 consists of 12 amino acids. No DNA has been recorded. Library preparation used 5' RACE. The input for every TCR library was approximately 3,500 ng of total RNA. cDNA was synthesized with SMARTScribe reverse transcriptase in eight separate reactions per sample. During cDNA synthesis, unique molecular identifiers containing a 6-nucleotide sample barcode were introduced by template switching. TCRalpha and TCRbeta cDNA was amplified by two nested PCRs of approximately 16 and 10 cycles, with bead purification after each PCR. Before amplification, the cDNA was treated with uracil DNA-glycosylase and purified using the QIAquick PCR purification kit. In the second PCR, Illumina TruSeq-compatible adapters and sample-specific barcodes were added. Library quality and concentration were checked on TapeStation and Qubit, and libraries were pooled at about 4.9 ng each. The pooled libraries were sequenced with 2 x 100 bp reads and custom sequencing primers on an Illumina HiSeq2500 single-index Rapid Run. Per the authors' processing: PCR and sequencing errors were corrected by UMI-based consensus assembly using MiGEC version 1.2.6. V(D)J alignment, clonotype assembly and CDR3 extraction were performed with MiXCR version 2.1.1. Gene usage, clonotype sharing and MAIT/NKT TCR abundance were normalised by analysing the top 1000, 10 000 and 20 000 clonotypes per sample. After downsampling to 27 000 UMIs, diversity was calculated as the inverse Simpson index using the vegan R package. Paired Mann-Whitney U tests on discordant twin pairs were used, with Benjamini-Hochberg multiple-testing correction. TCRdb reprocessed the public reads and reports one entry per CDR3 protein sequence, without DNA. For this entry, the V and J calls and clone size follow TCRdb and not the study's own pipeline. The data table for this sample lists 200,000 to 250,000 distinct CDR3 sequences. Around 7.6% of the sample goes to the ten largest clones.

This entry comes from a study of monozygotic twins with inflammatory bowel disease (dated by TCRdb to about 2019). With regard to the full study: A total of roughly 28 monozygotic twin pairs were included in the full study, comprising nine German pairs (four IBD-concordant, five IBD-discordant) and 19 IBD-discordant Danish pairs. The search for disease-associated traits relied mainly on comparing IBD patients with their genetically identical healthy co-twins within discordant pairs. Each individual had, on average, about 151 000 unique TCRalpha sequences and 181 000 unique TCRbeta sequences available for analysis. On the study overall, not on this receptor specifically: Distinction between different T cell subtypes could not be achieved in the analysis. IBD patients shared fewer clonotypes with other individuals than healthy twins did, most markedly in patients showing signs of disease activity. TCRbeta repertoire diversity, by inverse Simpson index, was decreased in IBD patients compared with their healthy co-twins. Repertoire similarity did not differ between concordant and discordant twins, which could be due to limited statistical power. No single strong signal or clonotype linked to IBD turned up in the results, so the idea that one exists was not supported. Differing immunosuppressive treatments among patients may have added background noise and inter-individual variability to the repertoires.

The receptor chain draws on TRBV27 and TRBJ1-2. This receptor was identified in a human donor with ulcerative colitis or Crohn's disease, or a healthy co-twin of an affected twin (not recorded which). Sequenced material: blood. CDR3 reads: CASVWRLYGYTF.